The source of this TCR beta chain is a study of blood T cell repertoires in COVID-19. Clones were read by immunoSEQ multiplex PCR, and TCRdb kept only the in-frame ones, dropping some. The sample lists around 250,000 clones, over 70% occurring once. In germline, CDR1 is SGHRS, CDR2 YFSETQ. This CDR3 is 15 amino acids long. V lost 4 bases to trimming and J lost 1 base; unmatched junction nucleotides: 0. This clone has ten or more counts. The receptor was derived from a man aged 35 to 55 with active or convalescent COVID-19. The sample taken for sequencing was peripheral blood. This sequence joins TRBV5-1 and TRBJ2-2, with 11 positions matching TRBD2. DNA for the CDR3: TGCGCCAGCAGCGGGACTAGCGGGAACACCGGGGAGCTGTTTTTT. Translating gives CASSGTSGNTGELFF. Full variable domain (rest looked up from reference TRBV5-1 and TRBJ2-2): KAGVTQTPRYLIKTRGQQVTLSCSPISGHRSVSWYQQTPGQGLQFLFEYFSETQRNKGNFPGRFSGRQFSNSRSEMNVSTLELGDSALYLCASSGTSGNTGELFFGEGSRLTVL.